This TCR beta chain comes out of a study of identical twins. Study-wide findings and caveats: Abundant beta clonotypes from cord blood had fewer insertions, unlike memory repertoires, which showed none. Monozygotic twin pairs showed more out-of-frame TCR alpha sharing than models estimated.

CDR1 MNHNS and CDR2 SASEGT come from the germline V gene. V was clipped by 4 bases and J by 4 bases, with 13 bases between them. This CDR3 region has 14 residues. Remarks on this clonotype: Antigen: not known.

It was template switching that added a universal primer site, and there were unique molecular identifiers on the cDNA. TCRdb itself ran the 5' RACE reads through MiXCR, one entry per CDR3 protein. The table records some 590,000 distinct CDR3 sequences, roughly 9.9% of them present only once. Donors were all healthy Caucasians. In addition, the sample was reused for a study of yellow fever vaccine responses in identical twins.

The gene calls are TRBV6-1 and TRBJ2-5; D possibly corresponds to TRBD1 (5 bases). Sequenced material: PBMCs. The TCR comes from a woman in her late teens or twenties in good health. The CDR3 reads CASSGGRFRETQYF. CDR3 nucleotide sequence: TGTGCCAGCAGTGGGGGCAGGTTTCGAGAGACCCAGTACTTC.